This T cell receptor (beta chain) was sequenced in a study of blood T cell repertoires in COVID-19. About the research overall: COVID-19 samples from acute and convalescent phases originated in the United States, Italy and Spain. The cDNA or gDNA used as material had been derived from T cells, B-cell-depleted T cells, or PBMCs.

Original handling: The authors estimated nucleated cell counts from reference gene primer amplification. Assay: immunoSEQ multiplex PCR; the TCRdb copy retains only in-frame clones and omits some. Clone size and V and J calls were adopted from that table, with D and trimming inferred from the DNA. The sample lists 110,000 or so clones; around 87% were seen once. J lost 4 bases, V lost 5 bases, and 12 bases had no gene match. CDR1 is MDHEN, CDR2 SYDVKM, per germline. The CDR3 loop spans 17 amino acids. The sequenced sample was peripheral blood. The chain carries TRBV28 and TRBJ1-2; 11 nucleotides line up with TRBD1. This TCR derives from a man between 65 and 79 years old with active or convalescent COVID-19. The CDR3 protein is CASSIPGTGGIPYGYTF. The CDR3 DNA sequence: TGTGCCAGCAGTATTCCCGGGACAGGGGGTATCCCCTATGGCTACACCTTC.